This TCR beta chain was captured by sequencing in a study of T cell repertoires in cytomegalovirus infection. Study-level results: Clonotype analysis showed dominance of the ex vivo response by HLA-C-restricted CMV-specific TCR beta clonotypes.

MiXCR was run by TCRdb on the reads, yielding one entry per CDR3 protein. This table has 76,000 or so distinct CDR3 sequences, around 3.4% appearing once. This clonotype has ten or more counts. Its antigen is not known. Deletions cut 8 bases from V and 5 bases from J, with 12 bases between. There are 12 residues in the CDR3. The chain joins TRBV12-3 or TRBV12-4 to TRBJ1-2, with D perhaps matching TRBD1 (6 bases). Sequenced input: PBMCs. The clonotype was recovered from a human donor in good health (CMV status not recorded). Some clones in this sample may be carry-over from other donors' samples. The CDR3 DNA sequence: TGTGCCAGCGGACAGTCTTATTATGGCTACACCTTC. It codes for CASGQSYYGYTF.